This T cell receptor beta chain was observed in a study of neoadjuvant nivolumab and ipilimumab in lung cancer. The CDR3 loop spans 12 amino acids. From germline, CDR1 is MGHDK and CDR2 SYGVNS. Between the trimmed V and J ends, which lost 3 bases and 4 bases, there was a span of 7 bases. TCRdb's copy holds only in-frame clones and misses some; the assay was immunoSEQ multiplex PCR. There are 40,000 to 60,000 clones in the sample; roughly 90% occur only once, and approximately 3.7% lies in the top ten. This TCR was recovered from an adult with non-small cell lung cancer. Some clones in this sample may be carry-over from other donors' samples. V gene TRBV25-1 combines with J gene TRBJ2-7, with a weak D call TRBD1 (5 bases). The sequences come from blood, collected before neoadjuvant nivolumab, alone or with ipilimumab. CDR3 loop: CASSDAGYEQYF. The DNA for the CDR3 is TGTGCCAGCAGTGATGCAGGGTACGAGCAGTACTTC.